One and the same sample provided the 28 T cell receptor beta chains below, sequenced in a study of cytomegalovirus exposure and HLA in healthy donors. The PCR made use of 60 Vbeta and 13 Jbeta primers. Assay: immunoSEQ multiplex PCR; the TCRdb copy retains only in-frame clones and omits some. Among 140,000 or so clones listed, 84% were seen once. The sequenced material came from PBMCs. Receptors were obtained from a boy aged 2 to 10 in good health and CMV-seronegative.

This sequence joins TRBV5-1 and TRBJ2-6, with D uncertain. The germline V and J ends were trimmed by 7 bases and 0 bases, with 8 bases remaining between them. This CDR3 is 14 amino acids long. Looked up from germline, CDR1 is SGHRS and CDR2 is YFSETQ. CDR3 bases: TGCGCCAGCGAGATTAGCTCTGGGGCCAACGTCCTGACTTTC. It codes for CASEISSGANVLTF.

V is TRBV9 and J is TRBJ2-4, with unresolved D. Germline CDR1 reads SGDLS; CDR2 reads YYNGEE. This CDR3 comprises 13 residues. The ends were cut back, 0 bases at V and 9 bases at J, with 10 bases in the middle. Here the CDR3 reads CASSVGQASIQYF. The DNA for the CDR3 is TGTGCCAGCAGCGTAGGTCAGGCGAGCATTCAGTACTTC.

The chain is built from TRBV28 and TRBJ2-7; TRBD2 matches at 7 bases. Germline values: CDR1 MDHEN, CDR2 SYDVKM. This CDR3 spans 13 amino acids. Germline trimming cut 6 bases from V and 6 bases from J; bases unmatched to any gene: 8. In nucleotides, the CDR3 is TGTGCCAGCAGGCCGGGGGAGGGGATCGAGCAGTACTTC. Its protein product is CASRPGEGIEQYF.

V usage is TRBV4-1 and J usage is TRBJ2-3, with a possible D match to TRBD2 (5 bases). CDR3 length: 15 amino acids. V lost 4 bases and J lost 4, with 15 bases in between. CDR1 is MGHRA and CDR2 is YSYEKL in the germline V gene. The CDR3 DNA reads as TGCGCCAGCAGCCTTTCCGGACTTCGGGCAGATACGCAGTATTTT. Its translation: CASSLSGLRADTQYF.

V usage is TRBV10-3 and J usage is TRBJ1-1; 10 bases are a match to TRBD1. Trimming cost V 10 bases and J 2 bases; bases outside gene matches: 7. Germline lookup yields CDR1 ENHRY and CDR2 SYGVKD. The length of the CDR3 is 14 residues. In DNA, the CDR3 is TGTGCCACCCTCGGGGACAGGGGTAACACTGAAGCTTTCTTT. This codes for CATLGDRGNTEAFF.

The chain carries TRBV4-1 and TRBJ2-7; D is uncertain. Looked up from germline, CDR1 is MGHRA and CDR2 is YSYEKL. V was pared by 2 bases and J by 3 bases, with 14 bases between. The CDR3 totals 15 residues. As DNA, the CDR3 is TGCGCCAGCAGCCAATTCCGTCTACCGAACTACGAGCAGTACTTC. Its translation is CASSQFRLPNYEQYF.

This clone has more than one count but fewer than ten. The chain has TRBV28 and TRBJ2-2; 8 bases agree with TRBD1. Germline loops: CDR1 MDHEN, CDR2 SYDVKM. This CDR3 comprises 15 residues. V gave up 6 bases and J gave up 8 bases; unmatched junction bases: 11. The CDR3 coding sequence is TGTGCCAGCAGCCGACCAGGGGGCGGTGCGGGGGAGCTGTTTTTT. This gives the protein CASSRPGGGAGELFF.

The chain employs TRBV6-5 and TRBJ2-3; the D gene is possibly TRBD2 (6 bases). The germline V and J ends were trimmed by 5 bases and 6 bases, with 18 bases remaining between them. The CDR3 spans 15 residues. Germline V lookup: CDR1 MNHEY, CDR2 SVGAGI. Here the CDR3 reads CASSTRDSLWDTQYF. The CDR3 DNA reads as TGTGCCAGCAGTACCCGGGACTCCCTTTGGGATACGCAGTATTTT.

This rearrangement joins TRBV19 to TRBJ1-1; D is unclear. The V and J ends lost 8 bases and 12 bases respectively, with 13 bases between them. This CDR3 has 10 residues. CDR1 is LNHDA and CDR2 is SQIVND in the germline V gene (reference sequence). CDR3 residues: CASARFVTFF. CDR3 DNA: TGTGCCAGTGCCAGATTTGTGACTTTCTTT.

V usage is TRBV11-3 and J usage is TRBJ2-1; unclear D gene. The CDR3 extends over 14 amino acids. CDR1 and CDR2 (germline): SGHNT, YENEEA. The germline V and J ends were trimmed by 1 base and 8 bases, with 12 bases remaining between them. CDR3 region: CASSLASLVYEQFF. In DNA form, the CDR3 reads TGTGCCAGCAGCTTAGCGAGTCTGGTATATGAGCAGTTCTTC. The variable domain in full, with the rest retrieved from reference TRBV11-3 and TRBJ2-1, is EAGVVQSPRYKIIEKKQPVAFWCNPISGHNTLYWYLQNLGQGPELLIRYENEEAVDDSQLPKDRFSAERLKGVDSTLKIQPAELGDSAVYLCASSLASLVYEQFFGPGTRLTVL.

This sequence joins TRBV7-3 and TRBJ1-6; D gene uncertain. Trimming pared 2 bases from V and 7 bases from J, leaving 18 bases between. Germline V gene lookup returns CDR1 SGHTA and CDR2 FQGTGA. The CDR3 has 17 amino acids. The DNA of the CDR3 is TGTGCCAGCAGCTTAGACGGGCGGGGTCTCCCCAATTCACCCCTCCACTTT. It yields the protein CASSLDGRGLPNSPLHF. Combining the CDR3 with reference TRBV7-3 and TRBJ1-6 gives the whole variable domain GAGVSQTPSNKVTEKGKYVELRCDPISGHTALYWYRQSLGQGPEFLIYFQGTGAADDSGLPNDRFFAVRPEGSVSTLKIQRTERGDSAVYLCASSLDGRGLPNSPLHFGNGTRLTVT.

The chain couples TRBV6-1 to TRBJ2-7, with D perhaps matching TRBD1 (5 bases). The CDR3 extends over 14 amino acids. Trimming removed 2 bases at V and 4 bases at J, with 12 bases between. The germline V gene has CDR1 MNHNS and CDR2 SASEGT. The CDR3: CASSEYQGRYEQYF. Written as DNA, the CDR3 is TGTGCCAGCAGTGAATATCAGGGTCGGTACGAGCAGTACTTC.

The V gene is TRBV27, the J gene TRBJ1-3; D is possibly TRBD1 (5 bases). CDR1 is MNHEY and CDR2 is SMNVEV in the germline V gene (reference sequence). Trimming removed 5 bases from V and 4 bases from J, with 15 bases in between. The CDR3 consists of 15 residues. CDR3 nucleotide sequence: TGTGCCAGCAGTCCACGACGGGGGAAGGGAAACACCATATATTTT. It is translated as CASSPRRGKGNTIYF.

V and J are TRBV12-5 and TRBJ1-2; no firm D call. In germline, CDR1 is LGHNT, CDR2 FRNRAP. Trimming left V 4 bases short and J 7 bases short, with 13 bases between. This CDR3 spans 13 amino acids. The CDR3 DNA is TGTGCTAGTGGTTCAGAGGTGGTGATTGGCTACACCTTC. Its protein product is CASGSEVVIGYTF.

The V gene is TRBV6-5, the J gene TRBJ2-7, with D possibly TRBD2 on 5 matching bases. Germline V CDR1 and CDR2: MNHEY, SVGAGI. The CDR3 spans 14 residues. V was cut by 5 bases and J by 4 bases, with 15 bases left in between. The CDR3 DNA is TGTGCCAGCAGTGCCCCGGGAAACCTTTACGAGCAGTACTTC. This gives the protein CASSAPGNLYEQYF.

Note on this clone: The same CDR3 can be traced to other DNA sequences in this sample. The chain links TRBV5-6 to TRBJ2-3; 11 positions match TRBD1. CDR1 is SGHDT, CDR2 YYEEEE, per germline. This CDR3 contains 15 residues. After removal of 0 bases from V and 7 bases from J, the junction contained 4 bases not matched to a gene. CDR3 in amino acids: CASSLGTGGMNTQYF. The CDR3 coding sequence is TGTGCCAGCAGCTTGGGGACAGGGGGCATGAATACGCAGTATTTT.

This clone was picked up many times. CDR3 loop: CASSEYPSGRAPGDTQYF. Written as DNA, the CDR3 is TGTGCCAGCAGTGAATATCCTAGCGGGAGGGCCCCGGGGGATACGCAGTATTTT. The chain recombines TRBV25-1 with TRBJ2-3; the match to TRBD2 covers 12 bases. J was trimmed by 6 bases and V by 0 bases; bases with no gene match: 10. This CDR3 is built from 18 residues. Germline CDR1 is MGHDK and CDR2 is SYGVNS.

This sequence joins TRBV19 and TRBJ2-1, with 9 positions matching TRBD2. Germline-derived CDR1 and CDR2 are LNHDA and SQIVND (reference sequence). The CDR3 spans 15 residues. Trimming cost V 7 bases and J 5 bases; bases outside gene matches: 9. The CDR3 DNA reads as TGTGCCAGTACCATTAGCGGGAGAAGAAACAATGAGCAGTTCTTC. Translating it yields CASTISGRRNNEQFF.

The chain has TRBV6-8 and TRBJ2-7, with D possibly being TRBD2 (5 bases). This CDR3 is 16 amino acids long. Germline V gives CDR1 MNHGY, CDR2 SAAAGT. V shed 6 bases and J shed 1 base, with 19 bases lying between them. Here the CDR3 DNA reads TGTGCCAGCAGACGCCGCGTGAGGGCCTCTTCCTACGAGCAGTACTTC. Amino acid sequence: CASRRRVRASSYEQYF.

The rearrangement joins TRBV25-1 to TRBJ1-5; a possible D gene is TRBD1 (5 bases). Germline CDR1 MGHDK, CDR2 SYGVNS. V lost 6 bases and J lost 7, with 13 bases in between. CDR3 length: 13 amino acids. The CDR3 region is CASRMGGEQPQHF. CDR3 DNA: TGTGCCAGCAGGATGGGGGGAGAACAGCCCCAGCATTTT.

J is TRBJ2-6 and V is TRBV6-4, with D hard to call. The CDR3 contains 16 residues. V was clipped by 0 bases and J by 2 bases, with 8 bases between them. Germline V gene sequence: CDR1 MRHNA, CDR2 SNTAGT. The CDR3 nucleotides are TGTGCCAGCAGTGACTCGAAAGGAGCTGGGGCCAACGTCCTGACTTTC. This encodes CASSDSKGAGANVLTF.

This chain uses TRBV13 with TRBJ2-2; possibly TRBD2 for D (5 bases). Germline values: CDR1 PRHDT, CDR2 FYEKMQ (reference sequence). The V and J ends lost 10 bases and 3 bases respectively, with 24 bases between them. The CDR3 length is 17 residues. CDR3 DNA: TGTGCCATTCTCCCCCGGGCCGGGGAAGTACACACCGGGGAGCTGTTTTTT. Protein product: CAILPRAGEVHTGELFF.

J is TRBJ2-5 and V is TRBV19; D may be TRBD1 (5 bases). In germline, CDR1 is LNHDA, CDR2 SQIVND (reference sequence). The CDR3 runs to 14 residues. V lost 4 bases to trimming and J lost 5 bases, with 14 bases between them. The CDR3 region has the DNA TGTGCCAGTAGTACAGCAGGGTCTTGGGAGACCCAGTACTTC. Its translation is CASSTAGSWETQYF.

This sequence joins TRBV11-2 and TRBJ2-7; D might be TRBD1 (6 bases). Trimming stripped 5 bases from V and 0 bases from J, with 14 bases between. Per germline, CDR1 SGHAT and CDR2 FQNNGV. There are 15 residues in the CDR3. Here the CDR3 reads CASSRSQGSSYEQYF. The CDR3 DNA follows: TGTGCCAGCAGCCGGTCACAGGGTAGCTCCTACGAGCAGTACTTC.

J is TRBJ1-5 and V is TRBV18; D is ambiguous. The V gene lost 3 bases and the J gene lost 7 bases, with 10 bases spanning the gap. The germline CDR1 and CDR2 sequences are KGHSH and LQKENI. This CDR3 spans 13 amino acids. The CDR3 spells CASSPGERQPQHF. The CDR3, as DNA: TGTGCCAGCTCACCCGGGGAGCGACAGCCCCAGCATTTT.

In this sample, this clone turned up a few times. The chain couples TRBV5-1 to TRBJ2-7, with TRBD2 matching over 10 bases. The CDR3 spans 17 residues. V lost 1 base, J lost 5 bases, and 12 bases stayed unmatched. Germline lookup yields CDR1 SGHRS and CDR2 YFSETQ. The CDR3 sequence is CASSLSLSSGSRDEQYF. Written as DNA, the CDR3 is TGCGCCAGCAGCTTGTCTCTCTCTAGCGGGAGCCGGGACGAGCAGTACTTC.

V and J are TRBV7-9 and TRBJ1-2; D might be TRBD1 (6 bases). Trimming pared 0 bases from V and 6 bases from J, leaving 14 bases between. Germline V lookup: CDR1 SEHNR, CDR2 FQNEAQ (reference sequence). The CDR3 spans 15 residues. CDR3 coding DNA: TGTGCCAGCAGCTTAGCGCCCAGGGGCCAAGATGGCTACACCTTC. Translating it yields CASSLAPRGQDGYTF.

J is TRBJ2-2 and V is TRBV6-5; D is possibly TRBD2 (7 bases). The CDR3 has 16 amino acids. V lost 2 bases to trimming and J lost 2 bases, with 12 bases between them. Germline V lookup: CDR1 MNHEY, CDR2 SVGAGI. Written as DNA, the CDR3 is TGTGCCAGCAGTTACAGGGGGGGAATCAACACCGGGGAGCTGTTTTTT. It specifies CASSYRGGINTGELFF.